One sample yielded the 8 T cell receptor beta chains listed below, sequenced in a study of T cells in Graves' hyperthyroidism and ophthalmopathy. Amplification of TCR beta CDR3 regions used RNA as the template. HTBI primers were used for first-round RT-PCR of the TCR CDR3. TCRdb re-called the multiplex PCR reads through MiXCR, storing one row per CDR3 protein. The sample carries hundreds of thousands of distinct CDR3 sequences, around 15% recorded once. The material sequenced was blood. The receptors come from a woman in her late teens or twenties with Graves' hyperthyroidism.

The V call is TRBV20-1, the J call TRBJ1-5; possible D gene TRBD1, 5 bases. The V and J ends lost 0 bases and 0 bases respectively, with 12 bases between them. Per germline, CDR1 DFQATT and CDR2 SNEGSKA (reference sequence). This CDR3 region has 16 residues. The CDR3 bases are TGCAGTGCTAGAGAGTCGGGGCAGAATAGCAATCAGCCCCAGCATTTT. Protein sequence: CSARESGQNSNQPQHF.

This clonotype has ten or more counts. This chain joins TRBV6-1 and TRBJ2-5; tentatively, D is TRBD1 (6 bases). The V gene's germline CDR1 is MNHNS and CDR2 SASEGT. The CDR3 contains 14 residues. DNA for the CDR3: TGTGCTAGTCGGGAAGGTGGACAGCAAGAGACCCAGTACTTC. This encodes CASREGGQQETQYF.

This clonotype has just a few counts. The chain combines TRBV10-3 with TRBJ1-5; possibly TRBD1 for D (5 bases). V lost 10 bases and J lost 3, with 16 bases in between. The CDR3 has 14 residues. Per the germline V gene, CDR1 is ENHRY and CDR2 is SYGVKD. The CDR3 reads CASDRDGYNQPQHF. In nucleotides, the CDR3 is TGTGCCAGCGACCGGGACGGTTACAATCAGCCCCAGCATTTT.

This CDR3 reads CASSYSGEYEQYF. CDR3 bases: TGTGCCAGCAGTTACTCTGGGGAGTACGAGCAGTACTTC. The chain combines TRBV6-5 with TRBJ2-7; D is perhaps TRBD2 (5 bases). V was trimmed by 0 bases and J by 4 bases, leaving 7 bases between them. Germline values: CDR1 MNHEY, CDR2 SVGAGI. The CDR3 is 13 residues long.

In this sample, this clonotype turned up many times. V and J are TRBV20-1 and TRBJ2-7; possible D gene TRBD2, 6 bases. Germline lookup yields CDR1 DFQATT and CDR2 SNEGSKA (reference sequence). The CDR3 consists of 12 residues. The germline V and J ends were trimmed by 2 bases and 3 bases, with 8 bases remaining between them. CDR3 sequence (DNA): TGCAGTGCTAGAAGGGGAGGCTACGAGCAGTACTTC. Translation gives CSARRGGYEQYF.

This clonotype showed up many times. V and J are TRBV30 and TRBJ1-4, with TRBD1 matching over 7 bases. CDR1 is GTSNPN, CDR2 SVGIG, per germline (reference sequence). V trimming: 4 bases; J trimming: 8 bases; junction bases outside the gene matches: 7. This CDR3 contains 13 residues. The CDR3 spells CAWTPTGKEKLFF. The DNA of the CDR3 is TGTGCCTGGACCCCGACAGGGAAGGAAAAACTGTTTTTT. The whole variable domain, filled in from reference TRBV30 and TRBJ1-4, reads SQTIHQWPATLVQPVGSPLSLECTVEGTSNPNLYWYRQAAGRGLQLLFYSVGIGQISSEVPQNLSASRPQDRQFILSSKKLLLSDSGFYLCAWTPTGKEKLFFGSGTQLSVL.

This rearrangement joins TRBV7-8 to TRBJ2-5; a weak D match, TRBD2 (6 bases). Germline V lookup: CDR1 SGHVS, CDR2 FQNEAQ. The V end lost 1 base, the J end lost 4 bases, and 13 bases lay between the germline ends. This CDR3 spans 15 amino acids. CDR3 sequence (DNA): TGTGCCAGCAGCTTAGGGGTGACGGAGGGAGAGACCCAGTACTTC. Its protein product is CASSLGVTEGETQYF.

This clonotype was counted ten times or more. The rearrangement links TRBV5-6 to TRBJ2-7; no firm D call. The length of the CDR3 is 14 residues. V was pared by 2 bases and J by 4 bases, with 13 bases between. The germline V gene encodes CDR1 SGHDT and CDR2 YYEEEE. The CDR3 here is CASSFAYAAYEQYF. The CDR3 DNA reads TGTGCCAGCAGCTTTGCATACGCAGCGTACGAGCAGTACTTC. The full variable domain, rest sourced from reference TRBV5-6 and TRBJ2-7, is DAGVTQSPTHLIKTRGQQVTLRCSPKSGHDTVSWYQQALGQGPQFIFQYYEEEERQRGNFPDRFSGHQFPNYSSELNVNALLLGDSALYLCASSFAYAAYEQYFGPGTRLTVT.